This T cell receptor (beta chain) derives from a study of blood T cell repertoires in COVID-19. Study details: Acute and convalescent COVID-19 samples came from the United States, Italy and Spain.

The CDR3 length is 14 residues. The trim removed 2 bases at V and 4 bases at J, leaving 4 bases unmatched. Germline lookup yields CDR1 SGHRS and CDR2 YFSETQ. Everyone who took part was roughly 18 to 90 years old, and they came from some 23 US areas. Clinical histories supplied by participants themselves formed the basis of cohort assignment. Per the original data handling: The authors estimated nucleated cell counts from reference gene primer amplification. This table comes from immunoSEQ multiplex PCR, and its TCRdb copy is limited to in-frame clones, with some not included. V and J calls and clone size are given by that table; D and trimming were obtained from the DNA. The sample gives a few hundred thousand clones, 70% to 90% of which show up once; roughly 1.2% is in the top ten.

The sequenced sample consisted of PBMCs or T cells enriched from blood (not recorded which). The sequence was obtained from a woman between 40 and 55 years old with acute COVID-19. The chain carries TRBV5-1 and TRBJ1-1; 8 nucleotides agree with TRBD1. CDR3 nucleotide sequence: TGCGCCAGCAGCTTAACAGGGGGTGGCACTGAAGCTTTCTTT. This codes for CASSLTGGGTEAFF.